Given below is one T cell receptor beta chain in context. This sample is drawn from a study of blood T cell repertoires in COVID-19. About the study: The origin of the acute and convalescent COVID-19 samples was the United States, Italy and Spain.

The length of the CDR3 is 14 residues. From germline, CDR1 is LGHNA and CDR2 YSLEER. The V gene lost 0 bases and the J gene lost 5 bases, with 10 bases spanning the gap. As processed by the authors: From reference gene primer amplification, estimates of nucleated cell counts were derived. The repertoire was sequenced with immunoSEQ multiplex PCR; TCRdb's copy has only in-frame clones and lacks some. That table is the source of V, J and clone size, and D and trimming were worked out from the DNA. Seen here are some 50,000 clones, roughly 84% observed once, and the top ten hold 1.6%. The chain joins TRBV4-3 to TRBJ1-2; maybe TRBD1 (5 bases). The receptor's source is a man between 45 and 60 years old with acute or convalescent COVID-19. The specimen was peripheral blood. CDR3 bases: TGCGCCAGCAGCCAAGATGGGGCAGGGTATGGCTACACCTTC. Its translation is CASSQDGAGYGYTF.